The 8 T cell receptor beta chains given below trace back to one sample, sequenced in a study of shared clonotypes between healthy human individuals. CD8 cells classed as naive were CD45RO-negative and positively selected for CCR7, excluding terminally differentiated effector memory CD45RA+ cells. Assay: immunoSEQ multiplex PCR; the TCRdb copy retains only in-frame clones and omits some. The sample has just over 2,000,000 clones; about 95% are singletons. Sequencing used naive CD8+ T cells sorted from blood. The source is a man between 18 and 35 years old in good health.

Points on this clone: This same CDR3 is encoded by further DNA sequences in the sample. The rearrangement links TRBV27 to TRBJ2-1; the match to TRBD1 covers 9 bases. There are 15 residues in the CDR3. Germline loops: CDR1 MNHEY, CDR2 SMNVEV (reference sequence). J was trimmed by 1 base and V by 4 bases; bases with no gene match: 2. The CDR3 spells CASSYGQGSYNEQFF. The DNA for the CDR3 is TGTGCCAGCAGTTACGGACAGGGGTCCTACAATGAGCAGTTCTTC.

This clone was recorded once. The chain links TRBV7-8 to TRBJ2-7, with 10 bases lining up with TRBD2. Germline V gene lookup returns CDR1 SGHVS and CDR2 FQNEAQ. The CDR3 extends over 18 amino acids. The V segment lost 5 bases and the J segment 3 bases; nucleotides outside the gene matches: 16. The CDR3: CASSTSLLAGGLSYEQYF. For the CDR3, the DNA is TGTGCCAGCAGCACGTCGTTATTAGCGGGAGGATTAAGCTACGAGCAGTACTTC. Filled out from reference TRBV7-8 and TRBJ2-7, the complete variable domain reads GAGVSQSPRYKVAKRGQDVALRCDPISGHVSLFWYQQALGQGPEFLTYFQNEAQLDKSGLPSDRFFAERPEGSVSTLKIQRTQQEDSAVYLCASSTSLLAGGLSYEQYFGPGTRLTVT.

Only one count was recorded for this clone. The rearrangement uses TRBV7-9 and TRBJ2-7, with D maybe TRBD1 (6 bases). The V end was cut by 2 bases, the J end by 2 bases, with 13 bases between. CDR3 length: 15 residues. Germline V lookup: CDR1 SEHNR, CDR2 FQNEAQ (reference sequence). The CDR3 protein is CASSLPQGSAYEQYF. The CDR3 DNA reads TGTGCCAGCAGCTTACCCCAGGGGTCCGCCTACGAGCAGTACTTC.

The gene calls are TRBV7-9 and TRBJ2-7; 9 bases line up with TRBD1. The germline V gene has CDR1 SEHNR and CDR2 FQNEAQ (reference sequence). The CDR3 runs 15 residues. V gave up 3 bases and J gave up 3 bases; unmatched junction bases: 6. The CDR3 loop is CASSLGQGLVYEQYF. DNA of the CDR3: TGTGCCAGCAGCTTGGGACAGGGTTTAGTCTACGAGCAGTACTTC.

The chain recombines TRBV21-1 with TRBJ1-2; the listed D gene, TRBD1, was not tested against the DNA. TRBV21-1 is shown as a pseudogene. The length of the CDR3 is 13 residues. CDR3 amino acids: CASSRDRFYGYTF. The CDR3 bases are TGTGCCAGCAGCCGGGACAGATTCTATGGCTACACCTTC.

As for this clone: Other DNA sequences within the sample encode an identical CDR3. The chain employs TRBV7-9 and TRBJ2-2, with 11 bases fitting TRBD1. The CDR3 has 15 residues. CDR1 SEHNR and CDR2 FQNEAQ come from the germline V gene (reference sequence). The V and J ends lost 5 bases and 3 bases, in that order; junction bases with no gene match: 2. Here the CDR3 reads CASSLGQGDTGELFF. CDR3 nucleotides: TGTGCCAGCAGCCTGGGACAGGGGGACACCGGGGAGCTGTTTTTT.

CDR3 nucleotide sequence: TGTGCCTGGAGGCCCCGAGGCGACACTGAAGCTTTCTTT. Its translation: CAWRPRGDTEAFF. The chain recombines TRBV30 with TRBJ1-1; D ambiguous. Germline CDR1 and CDR2: GTSNPN and SVGIG (reference sequence). Trimming took off 3 bases at V and 3 bases at J, with 11 bases between the two ends. This CDR3 has 13 amino acids.

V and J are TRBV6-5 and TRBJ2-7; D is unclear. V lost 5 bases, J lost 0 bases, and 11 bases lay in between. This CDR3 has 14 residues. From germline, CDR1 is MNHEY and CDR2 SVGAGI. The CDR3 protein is CASSPEWSSYEQYF. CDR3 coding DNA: TGTGCCAGCAGTCCCGAGTGGAGCTCCTACGAGCAGTACTTC.